The 29 T cell receptor beta chains below were found in one sample sequenced in a study of blood T cell repertoires in COVID-19. The protocol was immunoSEQ multiplex PCR, while the TCRdb copy is restricted to in-frame clones and leaves out a portion. The sample has about 180,000 clones, approximately 90% seen once. The sequenced sample consisted of peripheral blood. These receptors were obtained from a woman in her 30s with active or convalescent COVID-19.

This clone showed up just a few times. Here the CDR3 DNA reads TGTGCCGGCGAAAATTCAGGGGGGAACACTGAAGCTTTCTTT. This translates into CAGENSGGNTEAFF. The V gene is TRBV7-9, the J gene TRBJ1-1; 7 bases are a match to TRBD1. With V trimmed by 11 bases and J by 1 base, 10 bases remained unmatched. CDR1 SEHNR and CDR2 FQNEAQ come from the germline V gene (reference sequence). The length of the CDR3 is 14 residues. Using reference TRBV7-9 and TRBJ1-1 for the parts outside the CDR3, the full variable domain is DTGVSQNPRHKITKRGQNVTFRCDPISEHNRLYWYRQTLGQGPEFLTYFQNEAQLEKSRLLSDRFSAERPKGSFSTLEIQRTEQGDSAMYLCAGENSGGNTEAFFGQGTRLTVV.

This chain uses TRBV6-5 with TRBJ1-1; 7 bases are a match to TRBD1. This CDR3 comprises 13 residues. J lost 8 bases, V lost 4 bases, and 7 bases had no gene match. The germline V gene has CDR1 MNHEY and CDR2 SVGAGI. The CDR3 DNA reads as TGTGCCAGCAGTTCTACGACAGGGCGAGAAGCTTTCTTT. This sequence encodes CASSSTTGREAFF.

The count of this clone is one. This chain joins TRBV27 and TRBJ2-2, with 9 nucleotides matching TRBD1. Germline V gives CDR1 MNHEY, CDR2 SMNVEV (reference sequence). J gave up 1 base and V 7 bases, and 4 bases lay outside the gene matches. This CDR3 region has 15 residues. CDR3 in amino acids: CASTSTGGNTGELFF. The CDR3 DNA sequence: TGTGCCAGCACCTCGACAGGGGGGAACACCGGGGAGCTGTTTTTT.

The rearrangement links TRBV5-1 to TRBJ2-7; tentatively, D is TRBD1 (6 bases). Trimming pared 2 bases from V and 5 bases from J, leaving 17 bases between. Germline CDR1 is SGHRS and CDR2 is YFSETQ. This CDR3 is 15 amino acids long. CDR3 DNA: TGCGCCAGCAGCTTAACGCCAGGACAGTCTCACGAGCAGTACTTC. It encodes CASSLTPGQSHEQYF.

The V and J genes are TRBV10-3 and TRBJ1-1; weak D call: TRBD1 (5 bases). The germline CDR1 and CDR2 sequences are ENHRY and SYGVKD. With 4 bases removed from V and 5 bases from J, the gap between germline ends came to 17 bases. This CDR3 has 15 residues. In DNA, the CDR3 is TGTGCCATCAGTGCAGGGCCCCCGGGAGGGACTGAAGCTTTCTTT. Amino acid sequence: CAISAGPPGGTEAFF.

The rearrangement joins TRBV11-3 to TRBJ2-2; 9 bases are shared with TRBD1. CDR1 SGHNT and CDR2 YENEEA come from the germline V gene. The CDR3 runs 15 residues. V dropped 5 bases and J dropped 6; count of bases not matched to a gene: 7. In nucleotides, the CDR3 is TGTGCCAGCAGCACCGGACAGGGGCAATCCGGGGAGCTGTTTTTT. Encoded protein: CASSTGQGQSGELFF.

CDR3 DNA sequence: TGCGCCAGCAGCCCGGGACAGGGCGGATTTGTGAACACTGAAGCTTTCTTT. Translating gives CASSPGQGGFVNTEAFF. This chain connects TRBV5-1 to TRBJ1-1, with 9 bases matching TRBD1. Germline loops: CDR1 SGHRS, CDR2 YFSETQ. This CDR3 is 17 amino acids long. The V segment lost 4 bases and the J segment 0 bases; nucleotides outside the gene matches: 10.

V usage is TRBV4-1 and J usage is TRBJ2-7; maybe TRBD1 (6 bases). The CDR3 is 17 amino acids. From germline, CDR1 is MGHRA and CDR2 YSYEKL. The ends were cut back, 4 bases at V and 2 bases at J, with 21 bases in the middle. CDR3 region: CASSLFSQGSVPYEQYF. CDR3 DNA: TGCGCCAGCAGCCTCTTTTCCCAGGGGTCGGTTCCCTACGAGCAGTACTTC.

The chain is built from TRBV6-5 and TRBJ1-1; D is unresolved. This CDR3 is built from 14 residues. The germline V gene encodes CDR1 MNHEY and CDR2 SVGAGI. The germline V and J ends were trimmed by 8 bases and 4 bases, with 17 bases remaining between them. CDR3 bases: TGTGCCAGCCGAAGTGTGGGTGGGAGCACTGAAGCTTTCTTT. Translating gives CASRSVGGSTEAFF.

The J gene is TRBJ1-2, the V gene TRBV10-3; 9 bases agree with TRBD1. Trimming cost V 7 bases and J 6 bases; bases outside gene matches: 12. Germline V gives CDR1 ENHRY, CDR2 SYGVKD. CDR3 length: 15 amino acids. The CDR3 DNA is TGTGCCATCAAGCCGGGACAGGGTTTAGGCGATGGCTACACCTTC. Its translation: CAIKPGQGLGDGYTF.

This clone was found once. The chain combines TRBV5-4 with TRBJ2-5; 9 bases map to TRBD1. V was pared by 3 bases and J by 2 bases, with 5 bases of the junction left unmatched. This CDR3 contains 15 residues. Germline V gene lookup returns CDR1 SGHNT and CDR2 YYREEE (reference sequence). As DNA, the CDR3 is TGTGCCAGCAGCTCCGGGACAGGGAGACAAGAGACCCAGTACTTC. Encoded protein: CASSSGTGRQETQYF.

The chain combines TRBV19 with TRBJ1-3, with a possible D match to TRBD1 (6 bases). CDR1 and CDR2 from the germline V gene are LNHDA and SQIVND (reference sequence). CDR3 length equals 15 residues. The V end was cut by 5 bases, the J end by 0 bases, with 11 bases between. Written as DNA, the CDR3 is TGTGCCAGTAGTGACAGGACCTACTCTGGAAACACCATATATTTT. Encoded protein: CASSDRTYSGNTIYF.

This clone was seen a few times. The genes are TRBV28 and TRBJ1-2; D unresolved. This CDR3 spans 14 amino acids. The germline V gene has CDR1 MDHEN and CDR2 SYDVKM. Trimming shortened V by 4 bases and J by 5 bases, and 14 bases separated the two germline ends. The CDR3 here is CASSSTKSDYGYTF. CDR3 nucleotide sequence: TGTGCCAGCAGTTCCACTAAAAGTGATTATGGCTACACCTTC.

The rearrangement joins TRBV11-3 to TRBJ1-6; 9 nucleotides match TRBD1. CDR1 is SGHNT and CDR2 is YENEEA in the germline V gene. CDR3 length equals 16 residues. V lost 5 bases and J lost 7; bases outside the gene matches: 9. This CDR3 is CASSGASGTGNSPLHF. Here the CDR3 DNA reads TGTGCCAGCAGCGGCGCGTCCGGGACAGGGAATTCACCCCTCCACTTT.

The V and J genes are TRBV28 and TRBJ2-1; 11 bases are a match to TRBD2. J was trimmed by 3 bases and V by 9 bases; bases with no gene match: 7. The CDR3 extends over 15 amino acids. Germline V lookup: CDR1 MDHEN, CDR2 SYDVKM. CDR3 bases: TGTGCCAGTTCCCAGACTAGCGGGGTCTACAATGAGCAGTTCTTC. This codes for CASSQTSGVYNEQFF.

The chain is built from TRBV9 and TRBJ1-2; 8 nucleotides align to TRBD1. The trim removed 2 bases at V and 2 bases at J, leaving 5 bases unmatched. Per germline, CDR1 SGDLS and CDR2 YYNGEE. This CDR3 region has 15 residues. The CDR3 region has the DNA TGTGCCAGCAGCGTCCAGGGGGCGGTAAACTATGGCTACACCTTC. Amino acids: CASSVQGAVNYGYTF.

V and J are TRBV15 and TRBJ1-5; 8 bases map to TRBD1. There are 15 residues in the CDR3. Germline V lookup: CDR1 LNHNV, CDR2 YYDKDF (reference sequence). The ends lost 5 bases at V and 6 bases at J; junction bases unmatched: 9. CDR3 coding DNA: TGTGCCACCAGCTCCCAGGGGGACAGGAGTCAGCCCCAGCATTTT. Translating it yields CATSSQGDRSQPQHF.

This clone was counted a single time. V gene TRBV3-1 (or the pseudogene TRBV3-2) combines with J gene TRBJ2-7; D call uncertain. V was cut by 4 bases and J by 4 bases, with 14 bases left in between. Germline V gives CDR1 LGHDT, CDR2 YNNKEL (reference sequence). The CDR3 sequence is 14 residues long. The CDR3: CASSRAPSLYEQYF. CDR3 nucleotides: TGTGCCAGCAGCCGAGCCCCTTCCTTGTACGAGCAGTACTTC.

J is TRBJ1-2 and V is TRBV3-1 (or the pseudogene TRBV3-2); D is ambiguous. The CDR3 is made up of 14 amino acids. Germline CDR1 and CDR2: LGHDT and YNNKEL (reference sequence). Trimming shortened V by 0 bases and J by 8 bases, and 13 bases separated the two germline ends. CDR3 coding DNA: TGTGCCAGCAGCCAAGATCTAGGAGGGAACGGCTACACCTTC. This sequence encodes CASSQDLGGNGYTF.

For the CDR3, the DNA is TGTGCCTGGAGTCCCAGGGGGCTCTCCGCTTTCTTT. Translated, it gives CAWSPRGLSAFF. The V gene is TRBV30, the J gene TRBJ1-1, with TRBD1 matching 8 bases. The CDR3 is 12 residues long. The J segment lost 11 bases and the V segment lost 2 bases, leaving 7 bases of the junction unmatched. CDR1 and CDR2 from the germline V gene are GTSNPN and SVGIG (reference sequence).

The gene calls are TRBV19 and TRBJ1-2; unclear D gene. The CDR3 runs to 13 residues. Germline V gene lookup returns CDR1 LNHDA and CDR2 SQIVND (reference sequence). Trimming shortened V by 2 bases and J by 8 bases, and 12 bases separated the two germline ends. The CDR3 bases are TGTGCCAGTAGTATAAGCTCTATCGGGGGCTACACCTTC. Translated, it gives CASSISSIGGYTF.

The chain recombines TRBV29-1 with TRBJ1-5; no clear D. This CDR3 region has 13 residues. The germline V gene encodes CDR1 SQVTM and CDR2 ANQGSEA. V was cut by 4 bases and J by 0 bases, with 7 bases left in between. The CDR3 protein is CSVVQDSNQPQHF. CDR3 DNA sequence: TGCAGCGTTGTCCAGGATAGCAATCAGCCCCAGCATTTT. The full variable domain, its missing parts supplied by reference TRBV29-1 and TRBJ1-5, is SAVISQKPSRDICQRGTSLTIQCQVDSQVTMMFWYRQQPGQSLTLIATANQGSEATYESGFVIDKFPISRPNLTFSTLTVSNMSPEDSSIYLCSVVQDSNQPQHFGDGTRLSIL.

The V and J genes are TRBV2 and TRBJ2-2; tentatively, D is TRBD1 (6 bases). Germline V lookup: CDR1 SNHLY, CDR2 FYNNEI. V gave up 5 bases and J gave up 2 bases, with 12 bases separating them. The CDR3 covers 15 residues. The CDR3 spells CASSIQGTNTGELFF. In nucleotides, the CDR3 is TGTGCCAGCAGTATACAGGGAACCAACACCGGGGAGCTGTTTTTT.

The chain couples TRBV28 to TRBJ2-4; weak D call: TRBD2 (6 bases). V was trimmed by 10 bases and J by 2 bases, leaving 15 bases between them. CDR1 MDHEN and CDR2 SYDVKM come from the germline V gene. The CDR3 is 14 residues long. CDR3 residues: CATVLRESKNIQYF. The CDR3 DNA reads as TGTGCCACGGTCCTTCGGGAGTCCAAAAACATTCAGTACTTC.

This clone was seen more than once but under ten times. This chain joins TRBV5-6 and TRBJ1-3, with TRBD1 matching over 8 bases. V lost 4 bases, J lost 0 bases, and 12 bases stayed unmatched. The length of the CDR3 is 18 residues. The V gene's germline CDR1 is SGHDT and CDR2 YYEEEE. The CDR3 DNA follows: TGTGCCAGCAGCCAGGGACAGGTCCCGTATGACTCTGGAAACACCATATATTTT. This sequence encodes CASSQGQVPYDSGNTIYF.

The chain uses TRBV12-3 or TRBV12-4 and TRBJ1-1; 7 positions match TRBD1. The length of the CDR3 is 12 residues. Trimming at V came to 5 bases and at J to 11 bases, leaving 8 bases not matched to a gene. The CDR3 DNA follows: TGTGCCAGCAGTCCGGGACAGATGTTGGCTTTCTTT. Translated: CASSPGQMLAFF.

This clone was seen only a few times. The chain combines TRBV3-1 (or the pseudogene TRBV3-2) with TRBJ2-2; 7 positions agree with TRBD1. CDR1 and CDR2 from the germline V gene are LGHDT and YNNKEL (reference sequence). CDR3 size: 16 residues. V was pared by 4 bases and J by 5 bases, with 10 bases of the junction left unmatched. CDR3 in amino acids: CASSLHRGRRTGELFF. CDR3 DNA: TGTGCCAGCAGCCTCCATAGGGGGCGAAGGACCGGGGAGCTGTTTTTT.

The chain is built from TRBV5-5 and TRBJ1-4; no clear D. The V end was cut by 0 bases, the J end by 5 bases, with 8 bases between. CDR3 length: 14 residues. Germline values: CDR1 SGHKS, CDR2 YYEKEE (reference sequence). The CDR3 is CASSLVSVNEKLFF. For the CDR3, the DNA is TGTGCCAGCAGCTTGGTCAGTGTAAATGAAAAACTGTTTTTT.

The chain has TRBV7-2 and TRBJ2-1, with TRBD2 matching 9 bases. The CDR3 spans 16 residues. CDR1 and CDR2 from the germline V gene are SGHTA and FQGNSA. Trimming removed 5 bases from V and 8 bases from J; junction bases left unmatched: 13. CDR3 region: CASSRYSMREGYEQFF. Written as DNA, the CDR3 is TGTGCCAGCAGCCGTTACTCTATGCGGGAGGGCTATGAGCAGTTCTTC.